This T cell receptor beta chain is from a study of T cell changes during pregnancy in multiple sclerosis. The table came from immunoSEQ multiplex PCR; TCRdb's copy has only in-frame clones and leaves some out. Here the sample spans roughly 41,000 clones, approximately 90% being singletons. V gave up 8 bases and J gave up 3 bases, with 4 bases separating them. CDR3 size: 10 residues. Looked up from germline, CDR1 is SNHLY and CDR2 is FYNNEI. The chain combines TRBV2 with TRBJ1-1; D is uncertain. This specimen consisted of CD8+ T cells from peripheral blood mononuclear cells, obtained in the third trimester of pregnancy. This TCR came from a female donor with multiple sclerosis, enrolled in a pregnancy study. The CDR3 sequence: CASGHTEAFF. The CDR3 DNA follows: TGTGCCAGCGGCCACACTGAAGCTTTCTTT.